The clone carrying this T cell receptor (beta chain) was seen only a few times. Its specificity is unknown. From the 5' RACE reads, TCRdb called clonotypes with MiXCR, one entry per CDR3 protein. The sample consists of 700,000 to 1,000,000 distinct CDR3 sequences, 12% of them appearing once. This sample was included in a study of CD8 T cells in ankylosing spondylitis. Study findings and constraints: Characteristic, it appeared, of ankylosing spondylitis blood was a TCR beta motif of roughly eight highly homologous variants.

The V end was cut by 4 bases, the J end by 2 bases, with 8 bases between. This CDR3 has 13 amino acids. Germline CDR1 reads SNHLY; CDR2 reads FYNNEI. This TCR was recovered from a male donor with ankylosing spondylitis. The rearrangement links TRBV2 to TRBJ1-2; the D gene is possibly TRBD1 (5 bases). The sequencing sample was made of blood, either unsorted or a sorted T cell fraction (not recorded which). CDR3 loop: CASSVGGNYGYTF. The CDR3 coding sequence is TGTGCCAGCAGTGTTGGGGGAAACTATGGCTACACCTTC.